This section outlines one T cell receptor (beta chain) sequence together with its context. It has no known antigen specificity. No clone much larger than this one lies a single base away; base qualities are absent. This sample stems from a study of blood T cell repertoires in COVID-19 (dated by TCRdb to 2019 to 2021). As for the study more broadly: Samples from collaborators originated in the United States, Italy and Spain and spanned both the acute and convalescent phases of COVID-19. The material from the prospective study consisted of cDNA or gDNA derived from T cells, B-cell-depleted T cells, or PBMCs. The dataset comprised deeply sampled blood TCRbeta repertoires from subjects exposed to, actively infected with, or recovered from COVID-19. A freely available public database, intended as a resource for researchers studying the immune response to SARS-CoV-2, is where the repertoires were released. The samples were drawn from the first 160 participants of the ongoing ImmuneRACE study and from over 950 subjects provided by 6 global collaborators. Nearly every sample came with metadata listing a de-identified subject ID, COVID-19 status, age in years and sex. Where HLA class I and class II types were available, the types were taken from metadata supplied by the sample provider, not from assay-based typing. Study-wide findings and limitations: Clinical and demographic metadata were provided uncurated, with the amount varying by source and participant.

The immunoSEQ Assay, a bias-controlled multiplex PCR, was used to amplify TCRbeta CDR3 regions from genomic DNA. The authors' analysis ran thus. Nucleated cell counts per sample were estimated from amplification of reference gene primers within the assay. Sequence reads were collapsed and filtered to measure the absolute abundance of every unique TCRbeta CDR3 rearrangement. For each sample, productive Simpson clonality was calculated by taking the square root of Simpson's diversity index across productive rearrangements. The source is immuneACCESS, and TCRdb retained only in-frame sequences with V and J called. Part of the clones is not carried over; for the studies checked, unresolved V genes explain less than half of this, and the remainder is unexplained. V, J and clone size derive from that table, while D and trimming were established from the DNA sequence. Across this sample there are tens of thousands of clones, with 80% to 85% seen only once. The ten largest make up more than 6.5% of the sample.

The germline V gene supplies CDR1 SGHTA and CDR2 FQGNSA. From its cysteine to its phenylalanine, the CDR3 spans 17 amino acids. Kept here is only the CDR3 DNA, which spans 51 bases and is read in frame from base 1. V lost 0 bases and J lost 1 base; the stretch between them is 14 bases long. Whole blood was collected in K2EDTA tubes by collaborating institutions according to the institutions' own protocols. Collaborator samples were shipped for TCRbeta analysis as frozen whole blood, isolated PBMCs, or DNA extracted from either sample type. The origin of this receptor is a human donor in a cohort sampled during active COVID-19. Sequencing was carried out using peripheral blood. Here the chain combines TRBV7-2 and TRBJ2-3; tentative D gene TRBD2, with 5 bases matching. In nucleotide form, the sequence is TGTGCCAGCAGCTTAGCCTCACGGGTGAGGGGCACAGATACGCAGTATTTT. Its translation is CASSLASRVRGTDTQYF.